The 21 T cell receptor beta chains in this list originate from one sample, sequenced in a study of blood T cell repertoires in COVID-19. The assay was immunoSEQ multiplex PCR, and TCRdb's table has in-frame clones only and misses some. The table has around 160,000 clones, more than 80% seen once. The sequenced material came from peripheral blood. These receptors originate from a man aged 55 to 69 with acute or convalescent COVID-19.

The rearrangement joins TRBV4-1 to TRBJ1-1; TRBD1 matches at 11 bases. V lost 6 bases, J lost 5 bases, and 2 bases stayed unmatched. CDR1 and CDR2 (germline): MGHRA, YSYEKL. The CDR3 spans 13 residues. The CDR3 loop reads CASRDRGPTEAFF. CDR3 nucleotide sequence: TGCGCCAGCAGGGACAGGGGGCCTACTGAAGCTTTCTTT.

J is TRBJ1-5 and V is TRBV5-1, with 12 bases matching TRBD1. The CDR3 sequence is 18 residues long. Trimming took 5 bases from V and 5 from J; bases not matched to a gene: 14. The V gene's germline CDR1 is SGHRS and CDR2 YFSETQ. The CDR3, as DNA: TGCGCCAGCAGTCCCTGGCCTACCGGGACAGGGGGCGATCAGCCCCAGCATTTT. Its translation: CASSPWPTGTGGDQPQHF.

CDR3 sequence (DNA): TGTGCCAGCAGTTACGGGGCACAGTACACTGAAGCTTTCTTT. As protein: CASSYGAQYTEAFF. V and J are TRBV6-2 or TRBV6-3 and TRBJ1-1; D may be TRBD1 (5 bases). Germline lookup yields CDR1 MNHEY and CDR2 SVGEGT. The CDR3 is made up of 14 amino acids. With 2 bases removed from V and 3 bases from J, the gap between germline ends came to 10 bases.

The chain employs TRBV4-1 and TRBJ1-1, with 10 bases matching TRBD1. With V trimmed by 4 bases and J by 5 bases, 7 bases remained unmatched. Germline CDR1 is MGHRA and CDR2 is YSYEKL. The CDR3 has 15 amino acids. The CDR3 protein is CASSPVGQGGTEAFF. The CDR3, as DNA: TGCGCCAGCAGCCCAGTAGGACAGGGGGGGACTGAAGCTTTCTTT.

This chain links TRBV5-1 with TRBJ1-1, with TRBD1 identical over 10 bases. The germline V gene encodes CDR1 SGHRS and CDR2 YFSETQ. Germline trimming cut 0 bases from V and 1 base from J; bases unmatched to any gene: 9. This CDR3 has 18 residues. CDR3 nucleotide sequence: TGCGCCAGCAGCTTGGGGAAAGACAGGGGGCTAAGGAACACTGAAGCTTTCTTT. Residues: CASSLGKDRGLRNTEAFF.

The chain joins TRBV6-1 to TRBJ1-2, with D tentatively TRBD1 (6 bases). Trimming left V 0 bases short and J 4 bases short, with 6 bases between. CDR3 length equals 13 residues. Germline V gene data show CDR1 as MNHNS and CDR2 as SASEGT. The CDR3 is CASSEARGYGYTF. CDR3 nucleotide sequence: TGTGCCAGCAGTGAAGCCAGGGGCTATGGCTACACCTTC.

The chain is built from TRBV6-6 and TRBJ1-4, with TRBD1 matching 9 bases. Losses at the gene ends were 6 bases for V and 3 bases for J; bases not matched to a gene: 2. CDR3 size: 14 residues. Germline assignment: CDR1 MNHNY and CDR2 SVGAGI (reference sequence). The CDR3 reads CASSRQGANEKLFF. The CDR3 nucleotides read TGTGCCAGCAGCCGACAGGGGGCTAATGAAAAACTGTTTTTT.

V gene TRBV18 combines with J gene TRBJ2-2; possibly TRBD2 for D (5 bases). Germline V CDR1 and CDR2: KGHSH, LQKENI. The CDR3 sequence is 16 residues long. Trimming took off 3 bases at V and 4 bases at J, with 15 bases between the two ends. CDR3 nucleotide sequence: TGTGCCAGCTCACCGATGGACCTCAGCGGCACCGGGGAGCTGTTTTTT. As protein: CASSPMDLSGTGELFF.

The count of this clone is one. The J gene is TRBJ1-1, the V gene TRBV2; 8 bases match TRBD1. Germline V gives CDR1 SNHLY, CDR2 FYNNEI. The CDR3 totals 17 residues. V shed 7 bases, J shed 0 bases, and the junction held 13 bases outside the gene matches. Here the CDR3 reads CASTQDRGLRMNTEAFF. CDR3 nucleotide sequence: TGTGCCAGCACCCAAGACAGGGGCTTGAGAATGAACACTGAAGCTTTCTTT.

CDR3 sequence: CATSDSGTVLSEQYF. The CDR3 DNA is TGTGCCACCAGTGATTCAGGGACAGTTCTAAGTGAGCAGTACTTC. The chain recombines TRBV24-1 with TRBJ2-7; 7 bases match TRBD1. Germline lookup yields CDR1 KGHDR and CDR2 SFDVKD. V shed 2 bases and J 7 bases; nucleotides not matched to a gene: 10. The CDR3 contains 15 residues.

The chain couples TRBV9 to TRBJ1-3; TRBD1 matches 8 bases. The CDR3 has 16 residues. The germline CDR1 and CDR2 sequences are SGDLS and YYNGEE. The junction had 10 bases not matched to a gene; V was cut back by 0 bases and J by 8 bases. This CDR3 reads CASSVVGQGVGDTIYF. In DNA, the CDR3 is TGTGCCAGCAGCGTAGTTGGACAGGGAGTGGGGGACACCATATATTTT.

The genes are TRBV18 and TRBJ1-5, with no clear D. This CDR3 comprises 12 residues. The V end lost 3 bases, the J end lost 5 bases, and 5 bases lay between the germline ends. CDR1 is KGHSH and CDR2 is LQKENI in the germline V gene. CDR3 nucleotides: TGTGCCAGCTCACCGGCCGATCAGCCCCAGCATTTT. Translation gives CASSPADQPQHF. Variable domain in full (rest from reference TRBV18 and TRBJ1-5): NAGVMQNPRHLVRRRGQEARLRCSPMKGHSHVYWYRQLPEEGLKFMVYLQKENIIDESGMPKERFSAEFPKEGPSILRIQQVVRGDSAAYFCASSPADQPQHFGDGTRLSIL.

Of note for this clone: Other DNA variants within this sample encode the same CDR3. The CDR3 here is CASSSTGGNSPLHF. The CDR3 coding sequence is TGTGCCAGCAGTTCAACAGGGGGGAATTCACCCCTCCACTTT. The chain joins TRBV6-2 or TRBV6-3 to TRBJ1-6; 8 nucleotides match TRBD1. The CDR3 consists of 14 residues. From germline, CDR1 is MNHEY and CDR2 SVGEGT. J lost 7 bases, V lost 4 bases, and 3 bases had no gene match.

The chain joins TRBV20-1 to TRBJ1-2, with TRBD1 as a possible D gene (6 bases). The CDR3 loop spans 13 amino acids. From germline, CDR1 is DFQATT and CDR2 SNEGSKA (reference sequence). Trimming took off 3 bases at V and 4 bases at J, with 12 bases between the two ends. The CDR3 DNA follows: TGCAGTGCTAGTTGGGGGCGGAGCTATGGCTACACCTTC. Translated: CSASWGRSYGYTF.

The chain has TRBV3-1 (or the pseudogene TRBV3-2) and TRBJ2-1, with D uncertain. The germline gives CDR1 LGHDT, CDR2 YNNKEL (reference sequence). The V and J ends lost 3 bases and 7 bases respectively, with 7 bases between them. The CDR3 totals 12 residues. The CDR3: CASSQLENEQFF. The CDR3 nucleotides read TGTGCCAGCAGCCAGCTAGAGAATGAGCAGTTCTTC.

The V gene is TRBV7-9, the J gene TRBJ1-4, with 8 bases identical to TRBD1. Germline CDR1 and CDR2: SEHNR and FQNEAQ (reference sequence). The CDR3 runs 14 residues. The V segment lost 6 bases and the J segment 8 bases; nucleotides outside the gene matches: 8. The CDR3 coding sequence is TGTGCCAGCAGGCCCTCGACAGGGGTAGAAAAACTGTTTTTT. Translation gives CASRPSTGVEKLFF.

The J gene is TRBJ2-7, the V gene TRBV7-9; 8 nucleotides agree with TRBD1. The length of the CDR3 is 14 residues. The germline V gene encodes CDR1 SEHNR and CDR2 FQNEAQ (reference sequence). With V trimmed by 8 bases and J by 3 bases, 9 bases remained unmatched. The CDR3 loop is CASFSDRGNYEQYF. CDR3 nucleotide sequence: TGTGCCAGCTTCAGCGACAGGGGAAACTACGAGCAGTACTTC. The complete variable domain, with remaining parts taken from reference TRBV7-9 and TRBJ2-7, reads DTGVSQNPRHKITKRGQNVTFRCDPISEHNRLYWYRQTLGQGPEFLTYFQNEAQLEKSRLLSDRFSAERPKGSFSTLEIQRTEQGDSAMYLCASFSDRGNYEQYFGPGTRLTVT.

CDR3 loop: CASSDPGGELFF. In DNA form, the CDR3 reads TGTGCCAGCAGCGATCCGGGCGGGGAGTTGTTTTTT. This chain connects TRBV7-2 to TRBJ1-4, with no clear D. The V end lost 5 bases, the J end lost 15 bases, and 16 bases lay between the germline ends. The length of the CDR3 is 12 residues. Germline CDR1 SGHTA, CDR2 FQGNSA.

J is TRBJ1-1 and V is TRBV28; the D gene is possibly TRBD1 (5 bases). The germline gives CDR1 MDHEN, CDR2 SYDVKM. Deletions cut 5 bases from V and 8 bases from J, with 15 bases between. This CDR3 spans 13 amino acids. The CDR3 protein is CASSPLGRGEAFF. The CDR3 DNA reads as TGTGCCAGCAGTCCCTTGGGGCGTGGCGAAGCTTTCTTT. The whole variable domain, remainder taken from reference TRBV28 and TRBJ1-1, is DVKVTQSSRYLVKRTGEKVFLECVQDMDHENMFWYRQDPGLGLRLIYFSYDVKMKEKGDIPEGYSVSREKKERFSLILESASTNQTSMYLCASSPLGRGEAFFGQGTRLTVV.

The V and J genes are TRBV2 and TRBJ2-5, with D possibly being TRBD1 (6 bases). The CDR3 length is 13 residues. Trimming shortened V by 7 bases and J by 5 bases, and 14 bases separated the two germline ends. Germline V gives CDR1 SNHLY, CDR2 FYNNEI. CDR3 coding DNA: TGTGCCAGCATTGGGGGCAATTGGGAGACCCAGTACTTC. This sequence encodes CASIGGNWETQYF.

The chain is built from TRBV15 and TRBJ2-3; 8 bases are a match to TRBD2. V trimming: 3 bases; J trimming: 6 bases; junction bases outside the gene matches: 8. This CDR3 spans 15 amino acids. Germline assignment: CDR1 LNHNV and CDR2 YYDKDF (reference sequence). CDR3 DNA: TGTGCCACCAGCAGCGGGGGGGACTTCACCGATACGCAGTATTTT. This sequence encodes CATSSGGDFTDTQYF.